The T cell receptor beta chain under discussion was sequenced for a study of T cell responses to AZD1222 COVID-19 vaccine. The CDR3 totals 16 residues. The V gene's germline CDR1 is LNHDA and CDR2 SQIVND (reference sequence). Trimming cost V 6 bases and J 2 bases; bases outside gene matches: 12. Clones were read by immunoSEQ multiplex PCR, and TCRdb kept only the in-frame ones, dropping some. Of 150,000 to 200,000 clones detected, almost 95% appear once; the ten largest clones hold roughly 9.2%. This TCR was sampled from an adult in good health. The input for sequencing was peripheral blood, taken on day 0 of AZD1222 vaccination. V and J are TRBV19 and TRBJ1-2; 7 bases are a match to TRBD1. CDR3: CASRSMGQSVNYGYTF. In nucleotides, the CDR3 is TGTGCCAGTAGATCGATGGGACAGAGTGTAAACTATGGCTACACCTTC.